The 27 T cell receptor beta chains listed next were all sequenced from one sample in a study of blood T cell repertoires in COVID-19. Method: immunoSEQ multiplex PCR; TCRdb's copy keeps in-frame clones and lacks some. The top ten clones hold over 3.5% of a sample with fewer than 65,000 clones, 70% to 85% of them seen once. Source material: peripheral blood. The receptor set was obtained from a man in his fifties or sixties with acute or convalescent COVID-19.

CDR3 DNA sequence: TGTGCCAGCAGCTTAATCGCGCGGACTAGCGGGTACAATGAGCAGTTCTTC. This codes for CASSLIARTSGYNEQFF. The chain links TRBV7-3 to TRBJ2-1; 11 bases match TRBD2. The trim removed 1 base at V and 4 bases at J, leaving 6 bases unmatched. CDR1 SGHTA and CDR2 FQGTGA come from the germline V gene. The length of the CDR3 is 17 residues.

This chain uses TRBV4-2 with TRBJ2-1; 7 nucleotides match TRBD2. Germline assignment: CDR1 LGHNA and CDR2 YNFKEQ. This CDR3 has 14 amino acids. With V trimmed by 7 bases and J by 8 bases, 11 bases remained unmatched. In DNA form, the CDR3 reads TGTGCCAGCACTTACAGGAGCGGGGTGGATGAGCAGTTCTTC. Its translation: CASTYRSGVDEQFF.

The chain links TRBV19 to TRBJ1-2; D is unresolved. The length of the CDR3 is 11 residues. From germline, CDR1 is LNHDA and CDR2 SQIVND (reference sequence). With 4 bases removed from V and 7 bases from J, the gap between germline ends came to 7 bases. The CDR3 nucleotides are TGTGCCAGTAGTACGGGAAGTGGCTACACCTTC. It codes for CASSTGSGYTF.

V and J are TRBV7-8 and TRBJ1-2, with 8 bases lining up with TRBD1. This CDR3 spans 18 amino acids. V shed 0 bases and J 3 bases; nucleotides not matched to a gene: 12. The V gene's germline CDR1 is SGHVS and CDR2 FQNEAQ. The CDR3 loop is CASSLALSPGGDDYGYTF. The DNA of the CDR3 is TGTGCCAGCAGCTTAGCCCTGTCTCCAGGGGGCGATGACTATGGCTACACCTTC.

The chain links TRBV5-1 to TRBJ2-7, with TRBD2 as a possible D gene (5 bases). V gave up 5 bases and J gave up 2 bases, with 14 bases separating them. The germline V gene has CDR1 SGHRS and CDR2 YFSETQ. The CDR3 totals 14 residues. The CDR3 protein is CASRSGEHAYEQYF. The CDR3, as DNA: TGCGCCAGCAGATCCGGGGAGCATGCCTACGAGCAGTACTTC.

The chain has TRBV11-2 and TRBJ2-7; TRBD1 agrees at 7 bases. The CDR3 has 16 amino acids. Trimming at V came to 1 base and at J to 3 bases, leaving 9 bases not matched to a gene. Germline V gene data show CDR1 as SGHAT and CDR2 as FQNNGV. Here the CDR3 reads CASSLGDSNLGYEQYF. The CDR3 DNA is TGTGCCAGCAGCTTAGGGGACAGCAATTTAGGCTACGAGCAGTACTTC.

Turning to this clone: At one end, the junction sequence differs from germline, possibly due to a read error. The chain has TRBV6-2 or TRBV6-3 and TRBJ2-4; 10 bases are a match to TRBD2. The CDR3 extends over 18 amino acids. Germline CDR1 is MNHEY and CDR2 is SVGEGT. For the CDR3, the DNA is TGTGCCAGCAGTCACTCTCGGAGCCTAGCGGGGGCCAGGGGCATTCAGTACTTC. Translated: CASSHSRSLAGARGIQYF.

The chain recombines TRBV19 with TRBJ1-2; 9 bases line up with TRBD1. The CDR3 extends over 15 amino acids. The junction had 12 bases not matched to a gene; V was cut back by 6 bases and J by 7 bases. The V gene's germline CDR1 is LNHDA and CDR2 SQIVND (reference sequence). CDR3: CASSKSPGQGFGYTF. In DNA form, the CDR3 reads TGTGCCAGTAGCAAGTCCCCGGGACAGGGCTTTGGCTACACCTTC.

The V and J genes are TRBV19 and TRBJ1-5; 7 bases match TRBD1. Germline CDR1 reads LNHDA; CDR2 reads SQIVND (reference sequence). Unmatched junction bases numbered 7, after V lost 3 bases and J lost 2 bases. This CDR3 has 16 residues. CDR3 residues: CASSIEGQDGNQPQHF. The CDR3 DNA is TGTGCCAGTAGTATCGAAGGACAGGATGGCAATCAGCCCCAGCATTTT. Based on the CDR3 plus reference TRBV19 and TRBJ1-5, the full variable domain is DGGITQSPKYLFRKEGQNVTLSCEQNLNHDAMYWYRQDPGQGLRLIYYSQIVNDFQKGDIAEGYSVSREKKESFPLTVTSAQKNPTAFYLCASSIEGQDGNQPQHFGDGTRLSIL.

J is TRBJ1-6 and V is TRBV6-1; D gene ambiguous. The germline V gene has CDR1 MNHNS and CDR2 SASEGT. This CDR3 contains 18 residues. The V end lost 0 bases, the J end lost 0 bases, and 12 bases lay between the germline ends. The CDR3 nucleotides read TGTGCCAGCAGTGAAGCATGGCGGCCGAGCTCCTATAATTCACCCCTCCACTTT. Translation gives CASSEAWRPSSYNSPLHF.

The chain combines TRBV7-2 with TRBJ2-3, with 9 bases matching TRBD2. Germline CDR1 and CDR2: SGHTA and FQGNSA. J gave up 7 bases and V 0 bases, and 8 bases lay outside the gene matches. CDR3 length: 16 amino acids. In DNA, the CDR3 is TGTGCCAGCAGCTTAGCCGGGCGGGGGGGCGTAAATACGCAGTATTTT. This sequence encodes CASSLAGRGGVNTQYF. Drawing the rest from reference TRBV7-2 and TRBJ2-3, the complete variable domain is GAGVSQSPSNKVTEKGKDVELRCDPISGHTALYWYRQSLGQGLEFLIYFQGNSAPDKSGLPSDRFSAERTGGSVSTLTIQRTQQEDSAVYLCASSLAGRGGVNTQYFGPGTRLTVL.

V usage is TRBV6-5 and J usage is TRBJ2-2; D may be TRBD2 (5 bases). Looked up from germline, CDR1 is MNHEY and CDR2 is SVGAGI. V dropped 0 bases and J dropped 5 bases, with 7 bases sitting between them. The length of the CDR3 is 14 residues. CDR3 sequence reads: CASSYSGETGELFF. CDR3 sequence (DNA): TGTGCCAGCAGTTACTCCGGGGAAACCGGGGAGCTGTTTTTT.

The gene calls are TRBV5-1 and TRBJ1-1; 9 positions match TRBD1. This CDR3 is built from 17 residues. The V and J ends lost 1 base and 1 base, in that order; junction bases with no gene match: 8. Germline lookup yields CDR1 SGHRS and CDR2 YFSETQ. CDR3 nucleotide sequence: TGCGCCAGCAGCTTGTTGGACAGGGGCGCGGGGAACACTGAAGCTTTCTTT. It translates to CASSLLDRGAGNTEAFF. The whole variable domain, remainder taken from reference TRBV5-1 and TRBJ1-1, is KAGVTQTPRYLIKTRGQQVTLSCSPISGHRSVSWYQQTPGQGLQFLFEYFSETQRNKGNFPGRFSGRQFSNSRSEMNVSTLELGDSALYLCASSLLDRGAGNTEAFFGQGTRLTVV.

This clone was detected a few times. The chain combines TRBV6-6 with TRBJ2-2; no clear D. This CDR3 comprises 10 residues. The V gene's germline CDR1 is MNHNY and CDR2 SVGAGI (reference sequence). The V gene lost 8 bases and the J gene lost 10 bases, with 8 bases spanning the gap. The CDR3 here is CASLGAELFF. In nucleotides, the CDR3 is TGTGCCAGCCTTGGAGCGGAGCTGTTTTTT.

This chain connects TRBV7-3 to TRBJ1-6; a weak D match, TRBD1 (6 bases). Germline values: CDR1 SGHTA, CDR2 FQGTGA. The CDR3 length is 15 residues. V lost 5 bases to trimming and J lost 8 bases, with 16 bases between them. This CDR3 reads CASSPQAGGDSPLHF. DNA of the CDR3: TGTGCCAGCAGCCCCCAGGCGGGGGGCGATTCACCCCTCCACTTT.

This clone was seen more than once but under ten times. This chain uses TRBV19 with TRBJ2-5; tentatively, D is TRBD1 (6 bases). Germline values: CDR1 LNHDA, CDR2 SQIVND (reference sequence). There are 14 residues in the CDR3. Trimming shortened V by 3 bases and J by 4 bases, and 12 bases separated the two germline ends. CDR3 nucleotides: TGTGCCAGTAGTATCGGGACACCACTAGAGACCCAGTACTTC. This encodes CASSIGTPLETQYF.

The chain carries TRBV24-1 and TRBJ2-1; D not resolved. Germline CDR1 reads KGHDR; CDR2 reads SFDVKD. Trimming stripped 8 bases from V and 7 bases from J, with 8 bases between. The CDR3 covers 11 residues. The CDR3 protein is CATTQQNEQFF. CDR3 in DNA: TGTGCCACCACACAGCAGAATGAGCAGTTCTTC.

The chain combines TRBV29-1 with TRBJ1-2; D might be TRBD1 (5 bases). Germline CDR1 SQVTM, CDR2 ANQGSEA. V lost 7 bases and J lost 4, with 16 bases in between. CDR3 size: 13 residues. The CDR3: CSARGTAVYGYTF. The CDR3 DNA follows: TGCAGCGCCCGCGGGACCGCTGTCTATGGCTACACCTTC.

The genes are TRBV7-2 and TRBJ2-5, with D maybe TRBD1 (6 bases). V was trimmed by 5 bases and J by 2 bases, leaving 12 bases between them. Germline V lookup: CDR1 SGHTA, CDR2 FQGNSA. The length of the CDR3 is 14 residues. The CDR3 protein is CASSPDRWQETQYF. The DNA for the CDR3 is TGTGCCAGCAGCCCCGACAGGTGGCAAGAGACCCAGTACTTC.

This clone was observed a single time. The gene calls are TRBV13 and TRBJ1-2; tentatively, D is TRBD1 (5 bases). Trimming stripped 5 bases from V and 10 bases from J, with 14 bases between. Germline lookup yields CDR1 PRHDT and CDR2 FYEKMQ (reference sequence). The CDR3 covers 12 residues. DNA of the CDR3: TGTGCCAGCAGCCCGGGGGGGGTGGTCTACACCTTC. It translates to CASSPGGVVYTF.

This chain connects TRBV27 to TRBJ1-5; D gene ambiguous. In germline, CDR1 is MNHEY, CDR2 SMNVEV (reference sequence). The CDR3 contains 13 residues. Deletions cut 6 bases from V and 5 bases from J, with 11 bases between. The DNA of the CDR3 is TGTGCCAGCAGCACTGGTCTTGATCAGCCCCAGCATTTT. Protein: CASSTGLDQPQHF.

The chain has TRBV9 and TRBJ1-2; 8 bases map to TRBD1. Germline CDR1 is SGDLS and CDR2 is YYNGEE. This CDR3 has 15 amino acids. The V and J ends lost 3 bases and 4 bases, in that order; junction bases with no gene match: 8. The CDR3 loop reads CASSAGSDRVYGYTF. The CDR3, as DNA: TGTGCCAGCAGCGCCGGCTCGGACAGGGTCTATGGCTACACCTTC.

V gene TRBV24-1 combines with J gene TRBJ2-4; D is possibly TRBD1 (5 bases). This CDR3 contains 14 residues. V was shortened by 2 bases and J by 10 bases, with 14 bases between the two germline ends. The germline V gene has CDR1 KGHDR and CDR2 SFDVKD. The CDR3 is CATSDSDTQGIQYF. CDR3 DNA: TGTGCCACCAGTGATTCGGACACCCAAGGAATTCAGTACTTC.

The chain uses TRBV19 and TRBJ1-6; D gene ambiguous. The CDR3 spans 16 residues. Germline-derived CDR1 and CDR2 are LNHDA and SQIVND (reference sequence). The ends were cut back, 2 bases at V and 5 bases at J, with 13 bases in the middle. This CDR3 is CASSITRGFDNSPLHF. The CDR3 DNA reads as TGTGCCAGTAGTATAACACGGGGATTTGATAATTCACCCCTCCACTTT.

The chain employs TRBV7-9 and TRBJ2-1; 8 bases are shared with TRBD1. V lost 3 bases to trimming and J lost 6 bases; unmatched junction nucleotides: 7. Germline CDR1 SEHNR, CDR2 FQNEAQ (reference sequence). CDR3 length equals 15 residues. CDR3 residues: CASSFTDRGGNEQFF. In DNA form, the CDR3 reads TGTGCCAGCAGCTTCACTGACAGGGGAGGCAATGAGCAGTTCTTC.

The chain combines TRBV5-1 with TRBJ2-5; 7 bases agree with TRBD1. The CDR3 sequence is 15 residues long. Germline V gene data show CDR1 as SGHRS and CDR2 as YFSETQ. With V trimmed by 0 bases and J by 5 bases, 7 bases remained unmatched. CDR3 coding DNA: TGCGCCAGCAGCTTGGTTGGAGACAGGGTGGAGACCCAGTACTTC. Protein: CASSLVGDRVETQYF.

The chain recombines TRBV18 with TRBJ2-5; TRBD1 agrees at 7 bases. The CDR3 length is 14 residues. CDR1 and CDR2 from the germline V gene are KGHSH and LQKENI. V was clipped by 5 bases and J by 1 base; unmatched bases: 4. CDR3 protein: CASSLGQPQETQYF. The CDR3, as DNA: TGTGCCAGCTCATTGGGACAGCCCCAAGAGACCCAGTACTTC.